The 28 T cell receptor beta chains reported below all come from one sample, sequenced in a study of blood T cell repertoires in COVID-19. Using immunoSEQ multiplex PCR, the repertoire was profiled, and TCRdb retains in-frame clones only, with some absent. Here the sample spans about 98,000 clones, about 87% being singletons. Sequencing was carried out using peripheral blood. These receptors all stem from a man aged 45-65 years with active or convalescent COVID-19.

The chain links TRBV5-5 to TRBJ2-7, with TRBD1 matching over 10 bases. Per germline, CDR1 SGHKS and CDR2 YYEKEE (reference sequence). The V gene end was trimmed by 4 bases and the J gene end by 3 bases; junction bases not matched to a gene: 7. The CDR3 sequence is 15 residues long. The CDR3 nucleotides are TGTGCCAGCAGCAAGTCCGGGACAGGGGACTACGAGCAGTACGTC. Its protein product is CASSKSGTGDYEQYV.

V and J are TRBV6-2 or TRBV6-3 and TRBJ2-1; D uncertain. The V end lost 2 bases, the J end lost 4 bases, and 18 bases lay between the germline ends. Germline CDR1 is MNHEY and CDR2 is SVGEGT. CDR3 length equals 17 residues. The CDR3: CASSYTAGAGIYNEQFF. The CDR3 coding sequence is TGTGCCAGCAGTTACACGGCTGGAGCCGGCATTTACAATGAGCAGTTCTTC.

The CDR3 DNA reads TGTGCCAGCAGCCACGGGGTAGACGGCTACACCTTC. This translates into CASSHGVDGYTF. The chain is built from TRBV3-1 (or the pseudogene TRBV3-2) and TRBJ1-2; D is ambiguous. This CDR3 has 12 amino acids. V lost 3 bases and J lost 8, with 10 bases in between. Germline loops: CDR1 LGHDT, CDR2 YNNKEL (reference sequence).

The V and J genes are TRBV19 and TRBJ1-5; D unresolved. Germline lookup yields CDR1 LNHDA and CDR2 SQIVND (reference sequence). V lost 5 bases and J 4 bases, leaving 12 bases between the germline ends. This CDR3 has 14 amino acids. The CDR3 region is CASSPRGKNQPQHF. The DNA for the CDR3 is TGTGCCAGTAGTCCTCGGGGAAAAAATCAGCCCCAGCATTTT.

The gene calls are TRBV10-2 and TRBJ1-4; weak D call: TRBD1 (6 bases). The V end lost 6 bases, the J end lost 8 bases, and 13 bases lay between the germline ends. The CDR3 covers 13 residues. The germline V gene has CDR1 WSHSY and CDR2 SAAADI. The CDR3 DNA is TGCGCCAGCAGAACAGGGCCAGACGAAAAACTGTTTTTT. This sequence encodes CASRTGPDEKLFF.

J is TRBJ2-3 and V is TRBV21-1; the DNA was not used to check the table's D call, TRBD2. TRBV21-1 is recorded as a pseudogene. The CDR3 is made up of 17 amino acids. CDR3 residues: CASSKSLRPPGADTQYF. The CDR3 DNA sequence: TGTGCCAGCAGCAAAAGCCTGAGGCCTCCCGGGGCAGATACGCAGTATTTT.

This clone was observed a single time. The rearrangement joins TRBV27 to TRBJ1-2; 9 bases fit TRBD1. From germline, CDR1 is MNHEY and CDR2 SMNVEV (reference sequence). V shed 2 bases, J shed 5 bases, and the junction held 6 bases outside the gene matches. The CDR3 has 15 amino acids. The CDR3 spells CASSLVGTGLYGYTF. The CDR3 nucleotides are TGTGCCAGCAGTTTAGTGGGGACAGGGTTGTATGGCTACACCTTC.

V and J are TRBV12-5 and TRBJ2-3; D not certain. This CDR3 has 14 residues. From germline, CDR1 is LGHNT and CDR2 FRNRAP. Trimming pared 9 bases from V and 2 bases from J, leaving 15 bases between. CDR3 amino acids: CASTRGISTDTQYF. The CDR3 bases are TGTGCTAGCACAAGAGGAATTTCCACAGATACGCAGTATTTT.

The chain is built from TRBV3-1 (or the pseudogene TRBV3-2) and TRBJ2-3; 9 nucleotides match TRBD1. The CDR3 extends over 15 amino acids. Looked up from germline, CDR1 is LGHDT and CDR2 is YNNKEL (reference sequence). V lost 5 bases and J lost 3; bases outside the gene matches: 6. CDR3 bases: TGTGCCAGCAGCACCGGACAGGGGATGACAGATACGCAGTATTTT. It is translated as CASSTGQGMTDTQYF.

The J gene is TRBJ2-3, the V gene TRBV7-5; the table calls TRBD2, which could not be checked here. TRBV7-5 constitutes a pseudogene. The CDR3 sequence is 18 residues long. The CDR3 DNA sequence: TGTGTCAGAAGCTTAGCTAAAGGGAGTGAGACTAGCACAGATACGCAGTATTTT. Its translation is CVRSLAKGSETSTDTQYF.

This chain links TRBV10-1 with TRBJ2-1; D might be TRBD2 (7 bases). Germline lookup yields CDR1 WNHNN and CDR2 SYGVQD (reference sequence). The CDR3 is made up of 15 amino acids. V shed 3 bases and J shed 2 bases, with 11 bases lying between them. CDR3 protein: CASSEGGGPYNEQFF. The CDR3 region has the DNA TGCGCCAGCAGTGAAGGCGGGGGCCCCTACAATGAGCAGTTCTTC.

The chain couples TRBV9 to TRBJ2-4; tentative D call: TRBD2 (5 bases). Germline loops: CDR1 SGDLS, CDR2 YYNGEE. V gave up 0 bases and J gave up 0 bases, with 7 bases separating them. This CDR3 has 15 amino acids. The CDR3 is CASSVDGLAKNIQYF. As DNA, the CDR3 is TGTGCCAGCAGCGTAGATGGACTAGCCAAAAACATTCAGTACTTC.

This chain connects TRBV5-4 to TRBJ2-4; 7 nucleotides agree with TRBD1. CDR1 is SGHNT and CDR2 is YYREEE in the germline V gene (reference sequence). J gave up 0 bases and V 4 bases, and 7 bases lay outside the gene matches. This CDR3 comprises 16 residues. CDR3 protein: CASSEGTELAKNIQYF. In DNA form, the CDR3 reads TGTGCCAGCAGCGAAGGGACAGAACTAGCCAAAAACATTCAGTACTTC.

Only one count was recorded for this clone. The chain uses TRBV4-2 and TRBJ2-5; tentatively, D is TRBD2 (6 bases). Germline-derived CDR1 and CDR2 are LGHNA and YNFKEQ. V was shortened by 4 bases and J by 2 bases, with 11 bases between the two germline ends. CDR3 size: 14 residues. The chain's CDR3 is CASSLGLFQETQYF. The CDR3 DNA reads TGTGCCAGCAGCCTGGGACTTTTTCAAGAGACCCAGTACTTC.

The V call is TRBV15, the J call TRBJ1-4, with D possibly TRBD1 on 5 matching bases. This CDR3 comprises 15 residues. The ends were cut back, 5 bases at V and 3 bases at J, with 13 bases in the middle. From germline, CDR1 is LNHNV and CDR2 YYDKDF (reference sequence). The CDR3 loop reads CATSWEDTSNEKLFF. As DNA, the CDR3 is TGTGCCACCAGCTGGGAGGACACGTCTAATGAAAAACTGTTTTTT.

Only a few counts were recorded for this clone. V is TRBV5-1 and J is TRBJ1-1; D possibly corresponds to TRBD1 (6 bases). Trimming removed 4 bases at V and 0 bases at J, with 10 bases between. The CDR3 is made up of 14 amino acids. Germline V gene data show CDR1 as SGHRS and CDR2 as YFSETQ. CDR3 DNA sequence: TGCGCCAGCAGCCCGACAGGAATGAACACTGAAGCTTTCTTT. Amino acids: CASSPTGMNTEAFF.

The rearrangement joins TRBV5-1 to TRBJ1-4; D may be TRBD1 (5 bases). The CDR3 loop spans 14 amino acids. V gave up 0 bases and J gave up 3 bases, with 6 bases separating them. The germline V gene has CDR1 SGHRS and CDR2 YFSETQ. In nucleotides, the CDR3 is TGCGCCAGCAGCTTGGCGGGGGCTAATGAAAAACTGTTTTTT. This translates into CASSLAGANEKLFF.

This sequence joins TRBV9 and TRBJ1-6, with 8 nucleotides matching TRBD1. The V gene's germline CDR1 is SGDLS and CDR2 YYNGEE. This CDR3 region has 17 residues. V lost 4 bases and J lost 2; bases outside the gene matches: 8. Here the CDR3 DNA reads TGTGCCAGCAGCTCCGGACAGGGCGAGGCCTATAATTCACCCCTCCACTTT. Its protein is CASSSGQGEAYNSPLHF.

The V gene is TRBV6-6, the J gene TRBJ2-5; 7 bases match TRBD1. The CDR3 totals 15 residues. Germline values: CDR1 MNHNY, CDR2 SVGAGI (reference sequence). Losses at the gene ends were 2 bases for V and 0 bases for J; bases not matched to a gene: 3. The CDR3 sequence: CASSYTQGDQETQYF. The CDR3 DNA follows: TGTGCCAGCAGTTACACCCAGGGGGACCAAGAGACCCAGTACTTC.

The J gene is TRBJ1-1, the V gene TRBV6-6; D uncertain. V lost 2 bases to trimming and J lost 5 bases, with 9 bases between them. The CDR3 is 13 amino acids. Per the germline V gene, CDR1 is MNHNY and CDR2 is SVGAGI (reference sequence). CDR3 sequence: CASSYQRATEAFF. CDR3 sequence (DNA): TGTGCCAGCAGTTACCAGAGGGCAACTGAAGCTTTCTTT.

The DNA for the CDR3 is TGTGCCAGCAGTGAAGCTGTGGGACAGGGGGCGGATGAGCAGTTCTTC. Protein sequence: CASSEAVGQGADEQFF. This chain uses TRBV6-1 with TRBJ2-1; TRBD1 aligns across 12 bases. The V gene's germline CDR1 is MNHNS and CDR2 SASEGT. The CDR3 contains 16 residues. The V and J ends lost 0 bases and 8 bases, in that order; junction bases with no gene match: 5.

This rearrangement joins TRBV19 to TRBJ1-1; D unclear. The CDR3 length is 12 residues. V shed 8 bases and J shed 0 bases, with 7 bases lying between them. The V gene's germline CDR1 is LNHDA and CDR2 SQIVND (reference sequence). CDR3 region: CASVTMNTEAFF. CDR3 bases: TGTGCCAGTGTAACAATGAACACTGAAGCTTTCTTT.

The chain combines TRBV7-8 with TRBJ2-4, with D possibly matching TRBD1 (6 bases). With 1 base removed from V and 3 bases from J, the gap between germline ends came to 16 bases. The germline V gene has CDR1 SGHVS and CDR2 FQNEAQ. CDR3 size: 17 residues. The CDR3 nucleotides read TGTGCCAGCAGCTTAGGTTATAAAGGGGGTAGCAAAAACATTCAGTACTTC. This gives the protein CASSLGYKGGSKNIQYF. Together with reference TRBV7-8 and TRBJ2-4, the CDR3 gives the full variable domain: GAGVSQSPRYKVAKRGQDVALRCDPISGHVSLFWYQQALGQGPEFLTYFQNEAQLDKSGLPSDRFFAERPEGSVSTLKIQRTQQEDSAVYLCASSLGYKGGSKNIQYFGAGTRLSVL.

The table lists this clone with a count of one. The chain combines TRBV11-2 with TRBJ2-1, with D perhaps TRBD2 (6 bases). V gave up 5 bases and J gave up 5 bases, with 19 bases separating them. Germline V gene data show CDR1 as SGHAT and CDR2 as FQNNGV. CDR3 size: 16 residues. CDR3 in amino acids: CASSPWGDFRHNEQFF. CDR3 coding DNA: TGTGCCAGCAGCCCATGGGGGGATTTTCGGCACAATGAGCAGTTCTTC.

This chain uses TRBV5-6 with TRBJ1-2, with 7 bases matching TRBD1. The germline V gene has CDR1 SGHDT and CDR2 YYEEEE. This CDR3 is built from 12 residues. V gave up 4 bases and J gave up 4 bases; unmatched junction bases: 1. CDR3 in DNA: TGTGCCAGCAGCCAGGGGGGCTATGGCTACACCTTC. Translation: CASSQGGYGYTF.

This chain joins TRBV19 and TRBJ2-2; TRBD1 matches 8 bases. The CDR3 consists of 15 residues. CDR1 LNHDA and CDR2 SQIVND come from the germline V gene (reference sequence). Trimming cost V 3 bases and J 2 bases; bases outside gene matches: 2. In nucleotides, the CDR3 is TGTGCCAGTAGTATTGGGACAGGTAACACCGGGGAGCTGTTTTTT. Translating it yields CASSIGTGNTGELFF.

The chain carries TRBV7-8 and TRBJ1-5, with D possibly matching TRBD1 (5 bases). Germline V CDR1 and CDR2: SGHVS, FQNEAQ. V was shortened by 4 bases and J by 1 base, with 11 bases between the two germline ends. The CDR3 consists of 15 residues. CDR3: CASSSGGSSNQPQHF. CDR3 DNA sequence: TGTGCCAGCAGCTCCGGGGGGTCCAGCAATCAGCCCCAGCATTTT.

The chain carries TRBV2 and TRBJ2-1; TRBD1 agrees at 8 bases. The length of the CDR3 is 14 residues. Germline V gives CDR1 SNHLY, CDR2 FYNNEI. V gave up 5 bases and J gave up 4 bases; unmatched junction bases: 4. The chain's CDR3 is CASSRTGQYNEQFF. The DNA of the CDR3 is TGTGCCAGCAGTCGGACAGGGCAATACAATGAGCAGTTCTTC.